The T cell receptor (beta chain) described here comes from a study of OX40 agonist ivuxolimab in advanced cancers. Study-level background: The study treated patients with ivuxolimab, an agonistic anti-OX40 (CD134) antibody. Mean age approximately 61 years, range roughly 20 to 85; 82.7% male.

CDR1 is MNHNS, CDR2 SASEGT, per germline. The V gene end was trimmed by 2 bases and the J gene end by 4 bases; junction bases not matched to a gene: 10. CDR3 length: 16 amino acids. Measured with immunoSEQ multiplex PCR; TCRdb has only the in-frame clones, and not every one. The sample yields about 84,000 clones, approximately 95% seen once. The origin of this receptor is an adult with an advanced solid tumor such as melanoma, head and neck, liver or kidney cancer. V is TRBV6-1 and J is TRBJ2-7, with 8 positions matching TRBD1. Sequenced material: CD4+ or CD8+ T cells sorted from blood, taken in a trial of the OX40 agonist ivuxolimab. This CDR3 reads CASSEWATGAVYEQYF. The CDR3 nucleotides read TGTGCCAGCAGTGAATGGGCGACAGGGGCCGTGTACGAGCAGTACTTC.